The sequence of this TCR beta chain was determined in a study of T cells in Graves' hyperthyroidism and ophthalmopathy. From RNA transcripts, TCR beta CDR3 regions were amplified. The HTBI set primed first-round TCR CDR3 RT-PCR. MiXCR was run by TCRdb on the multiplex PCR reads, yielding one entry per CDR3 protein. The data hold 480,000 or so distinct CDR3 sequences, with 40% to 50% observed a single time. The CDR3 contains 13 residues. Between the trimmed V and J ends, which lost 4 bases and 7 bases, there was a span of 11 bases. Germline V lookup: CDR1 LNHDA, CDR2 SQIVND (reference sequence). Clinical symptoms, serum thyroxine, TRAb, thyroid ultrasound and orbital computed tomography established diagnosis. This clonotype was picked up many times.

Sequencing was performed on peripheral blood or thyroid tissue (not recorded which). The chain uses TRBV19 and TRBJ1-5; D is possibly TRBD1 (5 bases). The receptor comes from an adult woman with Graves' disease, either hyperthyroidism or ophthalmopathy (not recorded which). CDR3 DNA: TGTGCCAGTAGTACAGGGTTCCGCCAGCCCCAGCATTTT. Its translation: CASSTGFRQPQHF.